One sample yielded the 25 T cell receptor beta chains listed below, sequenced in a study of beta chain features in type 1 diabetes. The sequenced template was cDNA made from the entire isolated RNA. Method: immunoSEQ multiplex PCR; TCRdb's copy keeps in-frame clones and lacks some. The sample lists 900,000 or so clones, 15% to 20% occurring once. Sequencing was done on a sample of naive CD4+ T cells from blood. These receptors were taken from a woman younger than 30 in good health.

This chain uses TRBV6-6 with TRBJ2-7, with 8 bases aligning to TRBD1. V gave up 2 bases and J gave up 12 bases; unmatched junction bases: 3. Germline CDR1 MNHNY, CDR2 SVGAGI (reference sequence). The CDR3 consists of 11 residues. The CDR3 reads CASSYGTGAYF. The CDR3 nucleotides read TGTGCCAGCAGTTACGGGACAGGAGCGTACTTC.

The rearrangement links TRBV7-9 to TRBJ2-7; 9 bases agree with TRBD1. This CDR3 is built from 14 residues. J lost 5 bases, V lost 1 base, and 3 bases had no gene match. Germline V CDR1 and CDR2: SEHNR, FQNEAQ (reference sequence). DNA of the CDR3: TGTGCCAGCAGCTTAGTGGGACAGGGCAACGAGCAGTACTTC. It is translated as CASSLVGQGNEQYF.

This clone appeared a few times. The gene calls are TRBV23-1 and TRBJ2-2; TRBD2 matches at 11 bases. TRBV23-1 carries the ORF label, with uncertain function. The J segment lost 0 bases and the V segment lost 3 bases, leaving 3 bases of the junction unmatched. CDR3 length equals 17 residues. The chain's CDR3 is CASSHSSGRPNTGELFF. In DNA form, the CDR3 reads TGCGCCAGCAGTCATTCTAGCGGGAGGCCGAACACCGGGGAGCTGTTTTTT.

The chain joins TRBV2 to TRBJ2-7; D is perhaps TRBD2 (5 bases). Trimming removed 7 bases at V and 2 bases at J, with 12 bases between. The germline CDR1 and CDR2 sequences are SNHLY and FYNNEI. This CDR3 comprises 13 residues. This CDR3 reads CASTTEATYEQYF. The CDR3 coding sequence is TGTGCCAGCACCACGGAGGCTACCTACGAGCAGTACTTC.

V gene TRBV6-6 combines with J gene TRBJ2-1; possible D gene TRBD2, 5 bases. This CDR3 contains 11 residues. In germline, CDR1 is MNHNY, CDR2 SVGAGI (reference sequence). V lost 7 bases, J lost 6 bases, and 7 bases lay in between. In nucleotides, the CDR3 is TGTGCCAGCAACGGACTCAATGAGCAGTTCTTC. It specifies CASNGLNEQFF.

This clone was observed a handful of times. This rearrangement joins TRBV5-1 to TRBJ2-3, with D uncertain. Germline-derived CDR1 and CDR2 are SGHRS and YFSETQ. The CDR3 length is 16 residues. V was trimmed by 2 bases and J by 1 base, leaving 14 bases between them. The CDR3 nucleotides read TGCGCCAGCAGCTTTAGGTCCGTCCGGGGCACAGATACGCAGTATTTT. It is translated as CASSFRSVRGTDTQYF.

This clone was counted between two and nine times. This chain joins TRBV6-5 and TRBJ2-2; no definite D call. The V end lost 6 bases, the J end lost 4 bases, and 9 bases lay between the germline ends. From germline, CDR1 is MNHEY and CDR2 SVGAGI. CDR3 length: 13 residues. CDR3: CASSLQSTGELFF. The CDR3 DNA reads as TGTGCCAGCAGCCTACAGAGCACCGGGGAGCTGTTTTTT.

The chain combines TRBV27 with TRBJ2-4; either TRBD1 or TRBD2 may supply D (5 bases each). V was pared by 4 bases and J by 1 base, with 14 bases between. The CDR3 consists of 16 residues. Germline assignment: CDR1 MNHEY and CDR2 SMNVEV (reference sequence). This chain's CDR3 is CASSSSGRGAKNIQYF. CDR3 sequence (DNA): TGTGCCAGCAGTTCATCAGGGCGAGGGGCCAAAAACATTCAGTACTTC.

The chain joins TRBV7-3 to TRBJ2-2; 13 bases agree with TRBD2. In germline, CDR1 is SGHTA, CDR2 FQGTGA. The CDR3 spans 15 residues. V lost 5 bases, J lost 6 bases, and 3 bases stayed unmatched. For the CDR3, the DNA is TGTGCCAGCAGCCCCACTAGCGGGAGGGCCGGGGAGCTGTTTTTT. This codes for CASSPTSGRAGELFF.

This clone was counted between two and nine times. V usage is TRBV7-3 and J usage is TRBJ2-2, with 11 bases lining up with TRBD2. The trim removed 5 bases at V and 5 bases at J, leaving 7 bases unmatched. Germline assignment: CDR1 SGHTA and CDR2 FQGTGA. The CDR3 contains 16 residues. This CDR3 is CASSPGTSGTTGELFF. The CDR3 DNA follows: TGTGCCAGCAGCCCCGGGACTAGCGGTACGACCGGGGAGCTGTTTTTT.

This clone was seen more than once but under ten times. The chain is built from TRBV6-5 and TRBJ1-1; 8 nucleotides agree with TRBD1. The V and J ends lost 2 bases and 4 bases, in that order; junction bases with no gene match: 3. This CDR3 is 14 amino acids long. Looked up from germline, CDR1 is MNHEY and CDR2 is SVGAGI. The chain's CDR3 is CASSYLTGVTEAFF. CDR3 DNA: TGTGCCAGCAGTTACCTGACAGGGGTCACTGAAGCTTTCTTT.

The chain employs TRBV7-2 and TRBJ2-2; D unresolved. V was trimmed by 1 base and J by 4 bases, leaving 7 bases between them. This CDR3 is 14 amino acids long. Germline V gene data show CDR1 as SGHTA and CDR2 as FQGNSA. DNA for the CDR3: TGTGCCAGCAGCTTAGTTTCATCCACCGGGGAGCTGTTTTTT. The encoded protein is CASSLVSSTGELFF.

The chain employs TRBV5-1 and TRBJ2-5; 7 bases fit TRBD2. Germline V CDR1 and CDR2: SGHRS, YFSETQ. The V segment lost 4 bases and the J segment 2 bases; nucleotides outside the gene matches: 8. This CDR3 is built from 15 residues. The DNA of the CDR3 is TGCGCCAGCAGCAAGGCGGCGGGAGCACAAGAGACCCAGTACTTC. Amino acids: CASSKAAGAQETQYF.

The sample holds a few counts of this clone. This CDR3 reads CASSWVGTGGYEQYF. CDR3 nucleotide sequence: TGTGCCAGCAGCTGGGTAGGGACAGGGGGCTACGAGCAGTACTTC. This chain joins TRBV7-2 and TRBJ2-7, with 11 nucleotides matching TRBD1. Germline V gene lookup returns CDR1 SGHTA and CDR2 FQGNSA. The CDR3 spans 15 residues. V shed 4 bases and J 3 bases; nucleotides not matched to a gene: 5.

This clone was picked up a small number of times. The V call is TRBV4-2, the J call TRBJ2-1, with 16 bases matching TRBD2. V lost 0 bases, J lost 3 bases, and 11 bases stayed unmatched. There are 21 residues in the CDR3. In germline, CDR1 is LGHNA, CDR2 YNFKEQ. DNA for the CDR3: TGTGCCAGCAGCCAAGATAGTCCGGGACTAGCGGGAGGGGATTACTACAATGAGCAGTTCTTC. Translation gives CASSQDSPGLAGGDYYNEQFF.

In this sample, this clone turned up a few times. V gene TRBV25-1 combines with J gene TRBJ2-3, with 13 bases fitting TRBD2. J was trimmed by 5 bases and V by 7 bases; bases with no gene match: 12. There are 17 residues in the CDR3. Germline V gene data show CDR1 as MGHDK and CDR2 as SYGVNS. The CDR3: CASTEGGTSGTLDTQYF. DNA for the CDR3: TGTGCCAGCACCGAAGGGGGGACTAGCGGGACTTTAGATACGCAGTATTTT.

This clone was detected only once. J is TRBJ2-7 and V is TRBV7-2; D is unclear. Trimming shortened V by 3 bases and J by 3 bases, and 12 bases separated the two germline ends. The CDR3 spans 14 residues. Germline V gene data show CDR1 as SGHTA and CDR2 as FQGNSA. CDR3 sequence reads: CASSFGQVSYEQYF. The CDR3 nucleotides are TGTGCCAGCAGCTTCGGGCAGGTTAGCTACGAGCAGTACTTC.

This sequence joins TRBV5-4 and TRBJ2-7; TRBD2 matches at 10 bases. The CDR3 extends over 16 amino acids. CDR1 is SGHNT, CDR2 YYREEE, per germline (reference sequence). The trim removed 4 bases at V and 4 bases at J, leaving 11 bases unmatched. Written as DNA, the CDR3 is TGTGCCAGCAGCCCCAGTAGCCTAGCGGGAGTTTACGAGCAGTACTTC. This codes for CASSPSSLAGVYEQYF.

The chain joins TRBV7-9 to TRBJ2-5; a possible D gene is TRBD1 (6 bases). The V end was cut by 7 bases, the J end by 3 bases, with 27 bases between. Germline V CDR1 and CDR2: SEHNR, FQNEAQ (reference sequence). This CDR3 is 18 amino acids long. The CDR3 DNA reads TGTGCCAGCATCCAAGCTTACCTAGCCCAAGAGGGGGAAGAGACCCAGTACTTC. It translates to CASIQAYLAQEGEETQYF.

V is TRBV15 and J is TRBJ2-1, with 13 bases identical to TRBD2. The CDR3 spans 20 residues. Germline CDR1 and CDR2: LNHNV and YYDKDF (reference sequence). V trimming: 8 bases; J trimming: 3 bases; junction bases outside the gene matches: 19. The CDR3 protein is CATFLMRTSGSQLNYNEQFF. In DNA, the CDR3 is TGTGCCACCTTCTTAATGCGGACTAGCGGGAGCCAACTAAACTACAATGAGCAGTTCTTC. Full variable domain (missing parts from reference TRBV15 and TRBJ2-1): DAMVIQNPRYQVTQFGKPVTLSCSQTLNHNVMYWYQQKSSQAPKLLFHYYDKDFNNEADTPDNFQSRRPNTSFCFLDIRSPGLGDTAMYLCATFLMRTSGSQLNYNEQFFGPGTRLTVL.

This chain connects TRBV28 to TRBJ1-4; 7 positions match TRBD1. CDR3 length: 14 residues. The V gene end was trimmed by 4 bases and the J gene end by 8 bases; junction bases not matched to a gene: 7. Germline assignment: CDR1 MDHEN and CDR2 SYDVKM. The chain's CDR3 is CASSSQGITEKLFF. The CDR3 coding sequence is TGTGCCAGCAGTTCACAGGGGATCACAGAAAAACTGTTTTTT.

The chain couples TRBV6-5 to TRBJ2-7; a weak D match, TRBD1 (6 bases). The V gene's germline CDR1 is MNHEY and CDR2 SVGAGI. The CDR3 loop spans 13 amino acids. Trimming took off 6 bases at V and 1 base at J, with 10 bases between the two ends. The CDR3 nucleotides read TGTGCCAGCAGAGGGGGTGATTCCTACGAGCAGTACTTC. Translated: CASRGGDSYEQYF.

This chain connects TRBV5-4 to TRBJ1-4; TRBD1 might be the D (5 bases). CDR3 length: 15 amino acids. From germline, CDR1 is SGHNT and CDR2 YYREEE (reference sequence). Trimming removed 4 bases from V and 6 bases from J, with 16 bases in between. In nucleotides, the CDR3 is TGTGCCAGCAGCGCGCAGGGTGGGCGGTATGAAAAACTGTTTTTT. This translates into CASSAQGGRYEKLFF. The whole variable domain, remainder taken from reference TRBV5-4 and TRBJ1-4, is ETGVTQSPTHLIKTRGQQVTLRCSSQSGHNTVSWYQQALGQGPQFIFQYYREEENGRGNFPPRFSGLQFPNYSSELNVNALELDDSALYLCASSAQGGRYEKLFFGSGTQLSVL.

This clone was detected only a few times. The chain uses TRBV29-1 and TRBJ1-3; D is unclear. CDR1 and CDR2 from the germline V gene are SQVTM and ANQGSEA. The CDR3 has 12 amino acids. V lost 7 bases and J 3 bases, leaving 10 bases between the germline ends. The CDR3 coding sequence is TGCAGCGCCCAAGCGAGTGGAAACACCATATATTTT. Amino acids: CSAQASGNTIYF.

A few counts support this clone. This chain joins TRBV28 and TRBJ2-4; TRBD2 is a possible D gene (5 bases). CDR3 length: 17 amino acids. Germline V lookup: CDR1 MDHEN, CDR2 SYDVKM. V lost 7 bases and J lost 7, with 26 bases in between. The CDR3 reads CASTQEVSPPPGNIQYF. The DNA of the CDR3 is TGTGCCAGCACCCAGGAGGTTTCCCCTCCCCCTGGGAACATTCAGTACTTC.